This paragraph reports one TCR beta chain. The antigen is undetermined. This specimen belongs to a study of T cell responses to AZD1222 COVID-19 vaccine. General observations from the study: Reportedly, nearly half of unique spike TCRs recognized epitopes outside B.1.351/B.1.1.7 mutations. Regions 160-218 and 743-854 dominated among vaccine-associated CD4 TCRs spanning spike. Only a handful of AZD1222 recipients, several in all, had baseline seropositivity. Clonal diversity was possibly underestimated, and the donors were mostly white British, with more females.

Trimming left V 6 bases short and J 2 bases short, with 9 bases between. CDR3 length: 13 amino acids. From germline, CDR1 is MNHEY and CDR2 SVGAGI. TCRdb keeps only in-frame clones here, not all; method: immunoSEQ multiplex PCR. This table holds about 120,000 clones, more than 75% found once. The TCR sequence derives from an adult in good health. Specimen: peripheral blood, collected on day 0 of AZD1222 vaccination. The rearrangement links TRBV6-5 to TRBJ2-3; D remains unclear. DNA for the CDR3: TGTGCCAGCAGGGCGGTACTCACAGATACGCAGTATTTT. It codes for CASRAVLTDTQYF.